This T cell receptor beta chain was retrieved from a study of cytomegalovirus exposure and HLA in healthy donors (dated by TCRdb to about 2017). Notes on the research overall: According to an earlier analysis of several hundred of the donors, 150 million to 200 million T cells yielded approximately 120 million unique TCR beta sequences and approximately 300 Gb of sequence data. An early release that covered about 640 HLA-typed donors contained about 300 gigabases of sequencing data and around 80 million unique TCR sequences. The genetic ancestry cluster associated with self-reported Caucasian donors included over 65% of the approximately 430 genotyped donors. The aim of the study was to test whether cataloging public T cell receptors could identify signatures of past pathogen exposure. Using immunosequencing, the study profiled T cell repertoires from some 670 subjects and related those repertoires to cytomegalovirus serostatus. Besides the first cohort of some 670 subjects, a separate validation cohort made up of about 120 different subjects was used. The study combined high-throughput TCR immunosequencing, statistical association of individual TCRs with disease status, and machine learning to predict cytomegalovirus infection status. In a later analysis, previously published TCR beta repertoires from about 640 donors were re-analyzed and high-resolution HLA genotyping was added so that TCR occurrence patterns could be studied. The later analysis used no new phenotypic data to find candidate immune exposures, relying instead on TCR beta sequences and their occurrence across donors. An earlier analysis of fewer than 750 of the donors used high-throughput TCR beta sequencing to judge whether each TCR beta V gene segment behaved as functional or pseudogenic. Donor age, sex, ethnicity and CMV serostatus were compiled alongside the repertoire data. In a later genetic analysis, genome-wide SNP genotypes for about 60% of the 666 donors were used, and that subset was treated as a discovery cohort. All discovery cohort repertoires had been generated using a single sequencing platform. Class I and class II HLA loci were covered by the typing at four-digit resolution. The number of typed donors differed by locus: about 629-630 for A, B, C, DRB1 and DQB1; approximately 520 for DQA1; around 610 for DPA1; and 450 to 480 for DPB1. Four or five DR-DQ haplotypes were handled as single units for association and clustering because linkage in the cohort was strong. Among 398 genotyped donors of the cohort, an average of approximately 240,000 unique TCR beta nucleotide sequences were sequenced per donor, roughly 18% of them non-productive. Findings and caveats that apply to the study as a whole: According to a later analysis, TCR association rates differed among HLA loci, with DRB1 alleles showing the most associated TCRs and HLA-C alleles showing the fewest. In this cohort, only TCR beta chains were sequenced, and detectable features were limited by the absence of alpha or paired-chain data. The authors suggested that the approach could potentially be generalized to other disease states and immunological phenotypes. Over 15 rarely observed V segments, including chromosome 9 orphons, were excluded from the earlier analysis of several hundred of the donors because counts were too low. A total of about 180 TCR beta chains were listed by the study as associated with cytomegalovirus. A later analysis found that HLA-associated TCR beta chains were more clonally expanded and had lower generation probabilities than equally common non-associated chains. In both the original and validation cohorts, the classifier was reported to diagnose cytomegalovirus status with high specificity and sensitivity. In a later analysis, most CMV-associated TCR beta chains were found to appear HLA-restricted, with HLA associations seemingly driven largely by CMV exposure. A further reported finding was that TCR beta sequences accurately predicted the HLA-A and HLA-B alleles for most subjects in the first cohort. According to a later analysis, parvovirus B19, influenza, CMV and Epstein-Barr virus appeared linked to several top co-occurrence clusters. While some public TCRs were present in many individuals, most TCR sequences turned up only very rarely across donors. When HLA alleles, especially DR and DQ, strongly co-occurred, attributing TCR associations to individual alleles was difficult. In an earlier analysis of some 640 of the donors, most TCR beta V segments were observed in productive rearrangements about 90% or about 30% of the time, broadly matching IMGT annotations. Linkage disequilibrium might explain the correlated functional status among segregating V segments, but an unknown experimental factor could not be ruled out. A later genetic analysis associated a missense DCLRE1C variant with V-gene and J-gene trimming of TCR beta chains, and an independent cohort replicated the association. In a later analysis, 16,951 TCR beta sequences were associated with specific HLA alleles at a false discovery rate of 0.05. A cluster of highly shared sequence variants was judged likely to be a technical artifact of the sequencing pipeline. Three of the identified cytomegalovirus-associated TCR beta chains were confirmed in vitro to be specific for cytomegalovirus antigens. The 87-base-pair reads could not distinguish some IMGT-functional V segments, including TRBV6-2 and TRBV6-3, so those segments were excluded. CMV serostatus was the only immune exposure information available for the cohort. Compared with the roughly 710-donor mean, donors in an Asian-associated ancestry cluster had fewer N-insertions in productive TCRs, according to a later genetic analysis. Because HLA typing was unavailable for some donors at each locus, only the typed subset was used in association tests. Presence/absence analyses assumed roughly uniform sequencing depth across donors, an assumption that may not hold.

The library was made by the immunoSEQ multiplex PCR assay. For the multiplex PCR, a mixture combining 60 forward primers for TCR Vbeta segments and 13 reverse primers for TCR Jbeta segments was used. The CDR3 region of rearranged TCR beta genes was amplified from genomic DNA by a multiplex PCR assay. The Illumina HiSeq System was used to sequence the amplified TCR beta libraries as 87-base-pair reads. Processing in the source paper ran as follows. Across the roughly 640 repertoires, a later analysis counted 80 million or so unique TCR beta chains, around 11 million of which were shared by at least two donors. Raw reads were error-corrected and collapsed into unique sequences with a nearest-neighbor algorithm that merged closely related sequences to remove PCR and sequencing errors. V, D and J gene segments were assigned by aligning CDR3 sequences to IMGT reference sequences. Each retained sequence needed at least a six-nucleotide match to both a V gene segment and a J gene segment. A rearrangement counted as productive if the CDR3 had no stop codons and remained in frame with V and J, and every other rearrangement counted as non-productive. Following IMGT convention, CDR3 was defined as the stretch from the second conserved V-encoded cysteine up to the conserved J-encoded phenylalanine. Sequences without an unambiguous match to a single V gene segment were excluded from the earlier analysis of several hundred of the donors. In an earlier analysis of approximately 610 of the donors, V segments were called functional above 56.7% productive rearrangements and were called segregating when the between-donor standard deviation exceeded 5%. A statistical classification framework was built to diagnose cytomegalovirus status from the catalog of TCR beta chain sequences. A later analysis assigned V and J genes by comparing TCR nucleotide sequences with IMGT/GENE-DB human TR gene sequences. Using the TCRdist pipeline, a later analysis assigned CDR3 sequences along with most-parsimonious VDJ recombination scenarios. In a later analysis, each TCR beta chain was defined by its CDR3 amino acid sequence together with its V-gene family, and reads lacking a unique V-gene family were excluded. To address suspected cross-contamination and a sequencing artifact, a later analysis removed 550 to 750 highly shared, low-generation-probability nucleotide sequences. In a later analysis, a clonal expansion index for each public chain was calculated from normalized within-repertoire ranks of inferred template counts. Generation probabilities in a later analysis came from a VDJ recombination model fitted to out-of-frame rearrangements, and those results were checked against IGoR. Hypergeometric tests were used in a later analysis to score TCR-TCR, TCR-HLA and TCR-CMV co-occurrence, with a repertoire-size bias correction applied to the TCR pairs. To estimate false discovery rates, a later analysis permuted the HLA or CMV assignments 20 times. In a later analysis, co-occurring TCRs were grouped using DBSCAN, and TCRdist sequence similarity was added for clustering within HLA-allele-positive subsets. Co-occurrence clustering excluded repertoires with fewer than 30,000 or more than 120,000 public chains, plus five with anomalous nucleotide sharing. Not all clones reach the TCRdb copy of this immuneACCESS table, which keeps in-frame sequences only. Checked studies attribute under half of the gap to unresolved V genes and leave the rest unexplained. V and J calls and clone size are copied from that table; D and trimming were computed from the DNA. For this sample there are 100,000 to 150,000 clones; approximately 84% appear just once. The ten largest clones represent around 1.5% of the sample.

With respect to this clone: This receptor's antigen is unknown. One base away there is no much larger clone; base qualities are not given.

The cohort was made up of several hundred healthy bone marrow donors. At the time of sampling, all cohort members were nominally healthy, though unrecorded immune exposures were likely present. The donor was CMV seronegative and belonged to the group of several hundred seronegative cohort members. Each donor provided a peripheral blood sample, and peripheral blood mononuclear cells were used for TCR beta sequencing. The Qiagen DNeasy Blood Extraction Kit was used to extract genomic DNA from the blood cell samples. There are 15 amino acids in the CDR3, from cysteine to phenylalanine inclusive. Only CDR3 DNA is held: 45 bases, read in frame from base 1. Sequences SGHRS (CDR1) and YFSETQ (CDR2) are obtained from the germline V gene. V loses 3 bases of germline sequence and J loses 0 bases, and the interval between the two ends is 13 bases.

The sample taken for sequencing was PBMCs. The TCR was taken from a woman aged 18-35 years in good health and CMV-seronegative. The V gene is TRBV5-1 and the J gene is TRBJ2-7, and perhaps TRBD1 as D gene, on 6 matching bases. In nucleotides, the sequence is TGCGCCAGCAGCTCCCAAGGACAGACCTCCTACGAGCAGTACTTC. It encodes CASSSQGQTSYEQYF.